These 25 T cell receptor beta chains were sequenced from one sample in a study of T cells after posttransplantation cyclophosphamide. Method: immunoSEQ multiplex PCR; TCRdb's copy keeps in-frame clones and lacks some. The sample contains under 25,000 clones, none of them singletons. Input material: PBMCs. These receptors all stem from a woman in her sixties in good health, CMV-negative, and a related stem cell transplant donor.

This clone was found many times. V is TRBV6-5 and J is TRBJ1-1, with TRBD1 identical over 10 bases. V dropped 6 bases and J dropped 0; count of bases not matched to a gene: 4. CDR1 is MNHEY, CDR2 SVGAGI, per germline. The CDR3 runs 15 residues. The CDR3 DNA is TGTGCCAGCAGCCGGGACAGGGGAATGAACACTGAAGCTTTCTTT. Translating gives CASSRDRGMNTEAFF.

This chain links TRBV7-9 with TRBJ2-1; 8 positions match TRBD1. V shed 4 bases and J 4 bases; nucleotides not matched to a gene: 9. Germline V lookup: CDR1 SEHNR, CDR2 FQNEAQ (reference sequence). The CDR3 extends over 16 amino acids. DNA for the CDR3: TGTGCCAGCAGCTCAGACAGGGGAAACCTTTACAATGAGCAGTTCTTC. Translation: CASSSDRGNLYNEQFF.

This clone was seen many times. The DNA of the CDR3 is TGTGCCAGCAGCTCTACAGGGTACAACTACGAGCAGTACGTC. It codes for CASSSTGYNYEQYV. V usage is TRBV6-6 and J usage is TRBJ2-7; maybe TRBD1 (6 bases). Trimming stripped 6 bases from V and 3 bases from J, with 15 bases between. Germline values: CDR1 MNHNY, CDR2 SVGAGI (reference sequence). The CDR3 is made up of 14 amino acids.

There are many counts of this clone. The genes are TRBV7-9 and TRBJ2-5; TRBD2 is a possible D gene (6 bases). Deletions cut 8 bases from V and 9 bases from J, with 19 bases between. The CDR3 runs to 13 residues. Germline V lookup: CDR1 SEHNR, CDR2 FQNEAQ (reference sequence). CDR3 sequence: CASQGGREPAQYF. The CDR3 DNA is TGTGCCAGCCAAGGAGGGCGGGAACCCGCCCAGTACTTC.

This chain uses TRBV9 with TRBJ2-1, with 9 bases matching TRBD2. With 2 bases clipped from V and 10 bases from J, the junction kept 10 bases outside the gene matches. Germline loops: CDR1 SGDLS, CDR2 YYNGEE. This CDR3 has 15 amino acids. The CDR3 DNA is TGTGCCAGCAGCGTCCTTAGCGGGAGTTTAGGCGAGCAGTTCTTC. Protein product: CASSVLSGSLGEQFF.

This clone was seen ten or more times. The rearrangement joins TRBV11-2 to TRBJ2-7; D gene ambiguous. V was trimmed by 4 bases and J by 6 bases, leaving 10 bases between them. The V gene's germline CDR1 is SGHAT and CDR2 FQNNGV. The CDR3 runs 12 residues. As DNA, the CDR3 is TGTGCCAGCAGCTCCGGAGTGATCGAGCAGTACTTC. Its protein is CASSSGVIEQYF.

On this clone itself: One end of the junction fails to match germline, which may point to a read error. The chain is built from TRBV5-6 and TRBJ2-5; D uncertain. This CDR3 contains 16 residues. Germline V CDR1 and CDR2: SGHDT, YYEEEE. The CDR3 region has the DNA TGTGCCGGCAGCTCGCCCCTGTTTGTTCGGCAAGAGACCCAGTACTTC. It codes for CAGSSPLFVRQETQYF.

This clone was recorded many times. This chain uses TRBV7-9 with TRBJ1-3, with 8 nucleotides matching TRBD1. The germline V gene encodes CDR1 SEHNR and CDR2 FQNEAQ (reference sequence). The trim removed 5 bases at V and 6 bases at J, leaving 6 bases unmatched. The CDR3 contains 14 residues. The CDR3 sequence is CASSTYRGENTIYF. As DNA, the CDR3 is TGTGCCAGCAGCACGTACAGGGGGGAAAACACCATATATTTT.

The sample holds many counts of this clone. The genes are TRBV25-1 and TRBJ2-5; TRBD2 might be the D (7 bases). Germline V gene data show CDR1 as MGHDK and CDR2 as SYGVNS. The CDR3 loop spans 15 amino acids. V shed 8 bases and J shed 3 bases, with 19 bases lying between them. The CDR3 DNA sequence: TGTGCCAGCGGGCTTTGGAGGGGGGGGAAAGAGACCCAGTACTTC. This translates into CASGLWRGGKETQYF.

Many counts were recorded for this clone. The CDR3 bases are TGTGCCTGGTCCCGGATACGGGGCTCTGGAAACACCATATATTTT. Protein product: CAWSRIRGSGNTIYF. V gene TRBV30 combines with J gene TRBJ1-3; D not certain. Trimming pared 5 bases from V and 0 bases from J, leaving 14 bases between. The CDR3 is 15 amino acids. The germline CDR1 and CDR2 sequences are GTSNPN and SVGIG (reference sequence).

This clone has ten or more counts. The chain links TRBV5-6 to TRBJ1-6; 7 positions agree with TRBD1. Unmatched junction bases numbered 6, after V lost 7 bases and J lost 8 bases. The CDR3 is 13 amino acids. The germline CDR1 and CDR2 sequences are SGHDT and YYEEEE. The CDR3 DNA is TGTGCCAGCGGTACAGGGGCGCATTCACCCCTCCACTTT. This codes for CASGTGAHSPLHF.

There are a few counts of this clone. The genes are TRBV30 and TRBJ1-3; D is unclear. The germline V gene has CDR1 GTSNPN and CDR2 SVGIG (reference sequence). The CDR3 runs 14 residues. Deletions cut 0 bases from V and 0 bases from J, with 6 bases between. The CDR3 region has the DNA TGTGCCTGGAGTGTGGGGAGCTCTGGAAACACCATATATTTT. Translated: CAWSVGSSGNTIYF.

The sample holds a few counts of this clone. This chain joins TRBV5-4 and TRBJ2-1, with 11 bases identical to TRBD2. Trimming removed 4 bases from V and 4 bases from J; junction bases left unmatched: 4. Germline CDR1 is SGHNT and CDR2 is YYREEE (reference sequence). This CDR3 is built from 15 residues. This CDR3 reads CASSLTSGIYNEQFF. The DNA of the CDR3 is TGTGCCAGCAGCCTGACTAGCGGGATTTACAATGAGCAGTTCTTC.

This clone occurred many times. The V and J genes are TRBV28 and TRBJ1-1, with 8 bases aligning to TRBD1. With V trimmed by 8 bases and J by 0 bases, 8 bases remained unmatched. The CDR3 is 15 amino acids. The germline CDR1 and CDR2 sequences are MDHEN and SYDVKM. This CDR3 reads CASSLNRGMNTEAFF. The DNA for the CDR3 is TGTGCCAGCTCATTAAACAGGGGGATGAACACTGAAGCTTTCTTT.

This clone was detected many times. The chain combines TRBV5-5 with TRBJ1-2; a weak D match, TRBD1 (5 bases). The CDR3 has 15 amino acids. Germline V lookup: CDR1 SGHKS, CDR2 YYEKEE (reference sequence). The V end lost 5 bases, the J end lost 1 base, and 15 bases lay between the germline ends. The CDR3 protein is CASSRRDGSNYGYTF. The CDR3 coding sequence is TGTGCCAGCAGTCGCCGGGACGGGAGTAACTATGGCTACACCTTC.

The CDR3 here is CASGGSSGRAEGDTGELFF. CDR3 in DNA: TGCGCCAGCGGCGGCTCTAGCGGGAGGGCCGAGGGGGACACCGGGGAGCTGTTTTTT. The chain uses TRBV5-1 and TRBJ2-2; 12 nucleotides agree with TRBD2. The trim removed 7 bases at V and 3 bases at J, leaving 16 bases unmatched. The germline CDR1 and CDR2 sequences are SGHRS and YFSETQ. The CDR3 runs 19 residues.

This clone showed up many times. The chain has TRBV5-1 and TRBJ2-5; D unresolved. V dropped 4 bases and J dropped 1 base, with 5 bases sitting between them. Germline CDR1 is SGHRS and CDR2 is YFSETQ. This CDR3 spans 12 amino acids. In nucleotides, the CDR3 is TGCGCCAGCAGCCCTCCCCAAGAGACCCAGTACTTC. Translation gives CASSPPQETQYF.

This clone was counted many times. In DNA, the CDR3 is TGTGCCAGCAGTCGAGGGGCGGGAACCGCCTACGAGCAGTACTTC. Amino acids: CASSRGAGTAYEQYF. The chain combines TRBV9 with TRBJ2-7, with D perhaps matching TRBD2 (6 bases). Per germline, CDR1 SGDLS and CDR2 YYNGEE. The CDR3 extends over 15 amino acids. V was shortened by 5 bases and J by 2 bases, with 17 bases between the two germline ends. The variable domain in full, completed from reference TRBV9 and TRBJ2-7, reads DSGVTQTPKHLITATGQRVTLRCSPRSGDLSVYWYQQSLDQGLQFLIQYYNGEERAKGNILERFSAQQFPDLHSELNLSSLELGDSALYFCASSRGAGTAYEQYFGPGTRLTVT.

This clone was counted between two and nine times. The J gene is TRBJ2-3, the V gene TRBV5-1; 8 positions match TRBD2. This CDR3 contains 16 residues. Per germline, CDR1 SGHRS and CDR2 YFSETQ. The junction had 7 bases not matched to a gene; V was cut back by 1 base and J by 3 bases. For the CDR3, the DNA is TGCGCCAGCAGCTTGAAAGGTAGCGGGGCAACAGATACGCAGTATTTT. Residues: CASSLKGSGATDTQYF.

The chain carries TRBV27 and TRBJ2-7; 9 bases map to TRBD2. CDR3 length equals 16 residues. In germline, CDR1 is MNHEY, CDR2 SMNVEV (reference sequence). The ends lost 4 bases at V and 0 bases at J; junction bases unmatched: 7. The CDR3 DNA reads as TGTGCCAGCAGTTGGTCGTCTAGCGGGATCTCCTACGAGCAGTACTTC. Its translation: CASSWSSSGISYEQYF.

The chain has TRBV28 and TRBJ1-5; 8 bases match TRBD1. CDR3 size: 17 residues. Germline V CDR1 and CDR2: MDHEN, SYDVKM. After removal of 2 bases from V and 1 base from J, the junction contained 7 bases not matched to a gene. The CDR3 loop reads CASSLTQGALSNQPQHF. The DNA of the CDR3 is TGTGCCAGCAGTTTAACGCAGGGGGCGCTGAGCAATCAGCCCCAGCATTTT. The full variable domain, with the rest looked up from reference TRBV28 and TRBJ1-5, is DVKVTQSSRYLVKRTGEKVFLECVQDMDHENMFWYRQDPGLGLRLIYFSYDVKMKEKGDIPEGYSVSREKKERFSLILESASTNQTSMYLCASSLTQGALSNQPQHFGDGTRLSIL.

This clone came up many times. The chain recombines TRBV7-9 with TRBJ2-1; 7 bases map to TRBD1. Unmatched junction bases numbered 11, after V lost 6 bases and J lost 9 bases. CDR3 length: 14 amino acids. CDR1 SEHNR and CDR2 FQNEAQ come from the germline V gene (reference sequence). The chain's CDR3 is CASRLPGQFIEQFF. CDR3 nucleotide sequence: TGTGCCAGCAGACTACCGGGACAGTTCATTGAGCAGTTCTTC.

This clone was detected many times. CDR3: CATELQGDSYEQYF. Here the CDR3 DNA reads TGTGCTACCGAACTCCAGGGGGACTCCTACGAGCAGTACTTC. The chain recombines TRBV28 with TRBJ2-7; 7 bases line up with TRBD1. CDR3 length: 14 residues. Per germline, CDR1 MDHEN and CDR2 SYDVKM.

This clone showed up just a few times. This sequence joins TRBV6-1 and TRBJ2-5; possibly TRBD2 for D (6 bases). The J call is doubtful: the DNA matches TRBJ2-7 better. The germline CDR1 and CDR2 sequences are MNHNS and SASEGT. The CDR3 is 15 residues long. The CDR3 spells CASRRSGGDSYEQYF. CDR3 DNA: TGTGCCAGCAGGAGAAGTGGCGGGGACTCCTACGAGCAGTACTTC.

This clone has ten or more counts. The chain's CDR3 is CASSGPDQGQGLNEKLFF. The DNA of the CDR3 is TGTGCCAGCAGCGGCCCTGATCAGGGACAGGGGCTAAATGAAAAACTGTTTTTT. The V call is TRBV21-1, the J call TRBJ1-4; TRBD1 reflects the table's D call only, with no check against the DNA. TRBV21-1 is recorded as a pseudogene. The length of the CDR3 is 18 residues.